This TCR beta chain was found in a study of vaccination effects on CD4 cells after COVID-19. Ahead of sequencing, the ViraFEST assay grew antigen-specific CD4+ T cells using viral peptide pools. Scientists isolated CD4+ T cells after a roughly nine-day culture period ended. Participants got two doses of BNT162b2 or mRNA-1273 vaccine. All vaccine recipients tested negative for nucleocapsid antibodies and had never contracted SARS-CoV-2 infection. A word on this clone: What it binds is not known.

This CDR3 region has 12 residues. The V and J ends lost 2 bases and 4 bases respectively, with 3 bases between them. Germline lookup yields CDR1 MNHEY and CDR2 SMNVEV (reference sequence). Only in-frame clones appear in the TCRdb table, and some are missing; sequencing was by immunoSEQ multiplex PCR. The table lists more than 40,000 clones, about four fifths of them singletons. The sample consisted of CD4+ T cells from PBMCs cultured with HCoV-OC43 spike peptides, taken after COVID-19 vaccination. Subset denoted: HCoV-OC43 spike overlapping peptide pool stimulation. The receptor comes from a human donor who received a COVID-19 vaccine. The chain carries TRBV27 and TRBJ1-5, with D unresolved. CDR3 protein: CASSLRNQPQHF. The DNA of the CDR3 is TGTGCCAGCAGTTTACGGAATCAGCCCCAGCATTTT.